The present entry profiles one T cell receptor beta chain with its context. CDR1 SGHTA and CDR2 FQGNSA come from the germline V gene. Trimming removed 3 bases at V and 8 bases at J, with 13 bases between. This CDR3 region has 14 residues. TCRdb's copy holds only in-frame clones and misses some; the assay was immunoSEQ multiplex PCR. The table has nearly 300,000 clones, 88% seen once. These data originate in a study of blood T cell repertoires in COVID-19. Source material: peripheral blood. The chain carries TRBV7-2 and TRBJ1-4; perhaps TRBD1 as D (6 bases). This clonotype originated in a young woman who had recovered from COVID-19. The chain's CDR3 is CASSFQGSGEKLFF. Written as DNA, the CDR3 is TGTGCCAGCAGCTTTCAGGGGTCGGGGGAAAAACTGTTTTTT.